Listed below are T cell receptor beta chains from one sample, sequenced in a study of blood T cell repertoires in COVID-19. TCRdb keeps only in-frame clones here, not all; method: immunoSEQ multiplex PCR. The data contain 430,000 or so clones, roughly 84% of them singletons. Input material: PBMCs or T cells enriched from blood (not recorded which). The receptors here all came from a young woman who had been exposed to COVID-19. The CDR3 runs from the conserved cysteine through the conserved F or W. Size is stated for part of the rows, as once, few or many counts, or as a class when the clone is expanded.

>-|TRBV19|TRBJ2-5
CASSRDYEKTQYF
>-|TRBV5-4|TRBJ2-7
CASSPPNRGGDEQYF
>-|TRBV19|TRBJ2-1
CASSALAGGTNEQFF
>-|TRBV7-2|TRBJ2-7
CASSLLTGREQYF
>few|TRBV11-2|TRBJ1-6
CASSYNRGGNSPLHF
>-|TRBV7-9|TRBJ2-1
CASSPLGQGAVYNEQFF
>-|TRBV6-5|TRBJ1-1
CASSSSQGSSNTEAFF
>few|TRBV9|TRBJ1-1
CASSGQLNTEAFF
>-|TRBV27|TRBJ1-2
CASSSGTHPLGGYTF
>once|TRBV7-8|TRBJ2-5
CASSPATGIETQYF
>-|TRBV21-1|TRBJ1-4
CASSKAGLRRTNEKLFF
>-|TRBV9|TRBJ1-1
CASSPQVGQGFEAFF
>-|TRBV24-1|TRBJ1-2
CATSDNVTGRLHGYTF
>-|TRBV14|TRBJ2-1
CASSQLSEQFF
>-|TRBV28|TRBJ1-1
CASSLRGMNTEAFF
>once|TRBV7-2|TRBJ1-2
CASRGQGSGYTF
>-|TRBV15|TRBJ2-1
CATSRGSGVNNEQFF
>-|TRBV24-1|TRBJ2-1
CATSERTTGGYYNEQFF
>-|TRBV28|TRBJ1-2
CASHKIREVVNGYTF
>-|TRBV4-1|TRBJ1-2
CASSQDTDRPYGYTF
>few|TRBV5-1|TRBJ1-1
CASSPDRDGGTEAFF
>-|TRBV10-2|TRBJ1-5
CASSEGGNQPQHF
>-|TRBV7-8|TRBJ2-1
CASSLVRGLGNSYNEQFF
>-|TRBV6-2/TRBV6-3|TRBJ1-6
CASSYPGASYNSPLHF
>-|TRBV6-5|TRBJ1-5
CASSRQGVDQPQHF
>-|TRBV6-5|TRBJ2-3
CASSSYRPPDTQYF
>-|TRBV7-8|TRBJ2-7
CASSFSLQGSSYEQYF
>-|TRBV18|TRBJ1-4
CASSLIQGSVREKLFF
>once|TRBV7-3|TRBJ2-1
CASSFSGGANEQFF
>-|TRBV5-1|TRBJ1-4
CASSLEGTTNEKLFF
>-|TRBV6-6|TRBJ2-3
CASSRTSGGSDTDTQYF
>-|TRBV6-2/TRBV6-3|TRBJ1-1
CASSYVQGVEKTEAFF
>-|TRBV27|TRBJ1-2
CASSFAGGVYGYTF
>-|TRBV6-5|TRBJ1-2
CASRPNPGQGGGYTF
>-|TRBV11-3|TRBJ2-5
CASSLAPGETQYF
>-|TRBV11-2|TRBJ1-2
CASSAQESGGYTF
>-|TRBV9|TRBJ1-6
CASSVGQFNSPLHF
>-|TRBV13|TRBJ1-1
CASSLFSYSTEAFF
>-|TRBV9|TRBJ2-1
CASSIRGTSGREEQFF
>-|TRBV5-4|TRBJ1-1
CASSPPGGNTEAFF
>-|TRBV27|TRBJ2-1
CASSSLAGASSYNEQFF
>-|TRBV28|TRBJ2-2
CATTKPGLTFGGELFF
>-|TRBV15|TRBJ1-6
CATSRGRTVNNSPLHF
>-|TRBV28|TRBJ2-1
CASSRGLEGKYEQFF
>-|TRBV12-3/TRBV12-4|TRBJ1-2
CASSLDSNYGYTF
>-|TRBV15|TRBJ2-7
CATSRELAGGAYEQYF
>-|TRBV7-9|TRBJ1-6
CASSETGQVSPLHF
>-|TRBV2|TRBJ2-5
CASSEEARGQETQYF
>-|TRBV13|TRBJ1-2
CASSQRTELYGYTF
>-|TRBV28|TRBJ1-1
CASLTGGANTEAFF
>once|TRBV12-3/TRBV12-4|TRBJ1-2
CASRLGGLGYTF
>-|TRBV29-1|TRBJ1-1
CSVSGTVNTEAFF
>-|TRBV3-1/TRBV3-2|TRBJ1-2
CASSPGDRSYGYTF
>-|TRBV5-4|TRBJ2-3
CASNLGGGYTDTQYF